This T cell receptor beta chain came from a study of T cell responses to AZD1222 COVID-19 vaccine. Findings and caveats of the study: The number of AZD1222 recipients seropositive at baseline was only five or six.

In germline, CDR1 is SGHVS, CDR2 FQNEAQ. The CDR3 totals 14 residues. V was clipped by 5 bases and J by 7 bases; unmatched bases: 5. Clones were read by immunoSEQ multiplex PCR, and TCRdb kept only the in-frame ones, dropping some. The sample has just under 75,000 clones, about three quarters seen once. Comment on this clone: The target antigen is unknown.

Second doses at about 4 or about 12 weeks were pooled. J is TRBJ1-6 and V is TRBV7-8, with 7 positions matching TRBD1. Here the sequenced sample was peripheral blood, taken 28 days after the second AZD1222 dose. The receptor comes from an adult who received the AZD1222 COVID-19 vaccine. The CDR3 reads CASSPQGGNSPLHF. The DNA for the CDR3 is TGTGCCAGCAGCCCGCAGGGGGGAAATTCACCCCTCCACTTT.